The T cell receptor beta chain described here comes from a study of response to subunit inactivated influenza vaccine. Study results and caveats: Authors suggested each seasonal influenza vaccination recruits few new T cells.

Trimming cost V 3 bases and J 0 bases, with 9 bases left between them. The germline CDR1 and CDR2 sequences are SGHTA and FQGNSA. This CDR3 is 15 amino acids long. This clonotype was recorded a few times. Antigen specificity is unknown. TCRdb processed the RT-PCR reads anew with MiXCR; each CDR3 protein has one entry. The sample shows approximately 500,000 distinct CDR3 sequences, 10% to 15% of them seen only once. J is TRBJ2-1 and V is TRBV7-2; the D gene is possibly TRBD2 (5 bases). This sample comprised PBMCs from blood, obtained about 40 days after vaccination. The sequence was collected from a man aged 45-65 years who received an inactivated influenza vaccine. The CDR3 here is CASSLEVGSYNEQFF. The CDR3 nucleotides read TGTGCCAGCAGCTTGGAGGTGGGCTCCTACAATGAGCAGTTCTTC.